The present TCR beta chain was sequenced within a study of spatial heterogeneity in lung cancer. Study-level information: Available follow-up PBMC samples were sequenced, at a median of approximately two years post-resection. In raw reads, more than 8.5 appearances on average were recorded for each unique TCR and UMI combination.

Unique molecular identifiers tagged every individual TCR cDNA molecule. MiXCR, run by TCRdb on the 5' RACE reads, gives a single entry per CDR3 protein. The sample comprises around 25,000 distinct CDR3 sequences, about 5.2% of which are singletons, and around 24% rests with the top ten. Time point specified: blood at routine non-recurrence follow-up after resection. This CDR3 region has 15 residues. The V gene's germline CDR1 is SEHNR and CDR2 FQNEAQ (reference sequence). J was trimmed by 3 bases and V by 5 bases; bases with no gene match: 5. This clonotype was counted many times. Material: PBMCs, obtained at follow-up. The sequence derives from a female donor with early-stage non-small cell lung cancer. The V call is TRBV7-9, the J call TRBJ1-3, with TRBD1 identical over 9 bases. This CDR3 is CASSADRGNGNTIYF. CDR3 nucleotides: TGTGCCAGCAGCGCCGACAGGGGGAATGGAAACACCATATATTTT.